This T cell receptor (beta chain) was documented in a study of blood T cell repertoires in COVID-19. Study as a whole: From the United States, Italy and Spain came samples of acute and convalescent COVID-19. The analysed material was cDNA or gDNA that came from T cells, B-cell-depleted T cells, or PBMCs.

Original handling: Quantification of nucleated cells was approximated via reference gene primer amplification. The data were produced by immunoSEQ multiplex PCR, yet TCRdb's version contains in-frame clones alone and is incomplete. The V and J calls and clone size come from that table; D and trimming were worked out from the DNA. The repertoire holds 88,000 or so clones, with less than 90% as singletons. This CDR3 contains 14 residues. CDR1 and CDR2 from the germline V gene are LNHDA and SQIVND (reference sequence). V gave up 0 bases and J gave up 5 bases, with 11 bases separating them. This clone occurred a few times.

The sequence derives from a man in his sixties with acute or convalescent COVID-19. This chain links TRBV19 with TRBJ2-7, with D maybe TRBD1 (6 bases). Input material: peripheral blood. The CDR3 bases are TGTGCCAGTAGTATAGAACAGGGAAGGGACGAGCAGTACTTC. Residues: CASSIEQGRDEQYF.